Listed below are T cell receptor beta chains from one sample, sequenced in a study of shared clonotypes between healthy human individuals. The method was immunoSEQ multiplex PCR; TCRdb's version includes in-frame clones alone and lacks a portion of them. The sample lists more than 2 million clones, approximately 94% occurring once. The specimen sequenced was naive CD8+ T cells sorted from blood. Source of these receptors: a man aged 18 to 35 in good health. Both conserved end residues are part of each CDR3. D genes are given only for firm matches. Expanded clones get a size class; other rows say once, few or many, or leave the size out.

D gene	clone size	J gene	V gene	CDR3 protein	CDR3 DNA
TRBD1	.	TRBJ1-4	TRBV9	CASSDGGQGGEKLFF	TGTGCCAGCAGCGACGGGGGACAGGGTGGTGAAAAACTGTTTTTT
.	.	TRBJ2-3	TRBV30	CAWTRASTDTQYF	TGTGCCTGGACAAGGGCTAGCACAGATACGCAGTATTTT
TRBD2	.	TRBJ2-2	TRBV7-9	CASSSITSGRHTGELFF	TGTGCCAGCAGCTCCATCACTAGCGGGAGACACACCGGGGAGCTGTTTTTT
.	.	TRBJ2-5	TRBV28	CASSRDTLTQYF	TGTGCCAGCAGCCGGGATACTTTGACCCAGTACTTC
TRBD1	.	TRBJ2-1	TRBV7-9	CASSPGTATIPYNEQFF	TGTGCCAGCAGCCCTGGGACAGCCACAATCCCTTACAATGAGCAGTTCTTC
.	.	TRBJ2-7	TRBV7-8	CASSSEIYEQYF	TGTGCCAGCAGCTCCGAGATCTACGAGCAGTACTTC
TRBD1	.	TRBJ1-4	TRBV5-6	CASSREGGQDGKLFF	TGTGCCAGCAGCCGGGAAGGGGGACAGGACGGAAAACTGTTTTTT
TRBD1	.	TRBJ1-1	TRBV7-9	CASSLTGVGTEAFF	TGTGCCAGCAGCTTGACAGGGGTTGGCACTGAAGCTTTCTTT
.	.	TRBJ1-4	TRBV4-1	CASSQETGVTNEKLFF	TGCGCCAGCAGCCAAGAAACGGGAGTAACTAATGAAAAACTGTTTTTT
TRBD1	.	TRBJ2-7	TRBV6-1	CASSYGQGNEQYF	TGTGCCAGCAGTTATGGACAGGGCAACGAGCAGTACTTC
TRBD2	.	TRBJ2-1	TRBV5-5	CASSPIAGYTYNEQFF	TGTGCCAGCAGCCCCATAGCGGGATATACCTACAATGAGCAGTTCTTC
.	.	TRBJ1-2	TRBV5-5	CASSLTAVNYGYTF	TGTGCCAGCAGCTTGACTGCAGTCAACTATGGCTACACCTTC
.	once	TRBJ2-1	TRBV4-3	CASSQDDDNEQFF	TGCGCCAGCAGCCAAGATGACGACAATGAGCAGTTCTTC
TRBD1	.	TRBJ2-7	TRBV10-3	CAISESDRASYEQYF	TGTGCCATCAGTGAGTCGGACAGGGCGTCCTACGAGCAGTACTTC
.	.	TRBJ2-3	TRBV10-2	CASNLLAWGTDTQYF	TGCGCCAGCAATTTACTAGCCTGGGGCACAGATACGCAGTATTTT
.	.	TRBJ2-2	TRBV2	CASTNTGELFF	TGTGCCAGCACAAACACCGGGGAGCTGTTTTTT
.	.	TRBJ2-7	TRBV2	CASKISPGHQKTEQYF	TGTGCCAGCAAAATCTCCCCGGGACATCAGAAGACAGAGCAGTACTTC
.	.	TRBJ1-6	TRBV19	CASSTENSPLHF	TGTGCCAGTAGTACCGAAAATTCACCCCTCCACTTT
.	.	TRBJ1-1	TRBV5-1	CASSPVGVGTEAFF	TGCGCCAGCAGCCCGGTGGGGGTAGGCACTGAAGCTTTCTTT
.	.	TRBJ2-7	TRBV20-1	CSAPLRGEQYF	TGCAGTGCTCCCCTAAGGGGCGAGCAGTACTTC
.	.	TRBJ1-5	TRBV29-1	CSVPMARAPYSNQPQHF	TGCAGCGTCCCCATGGCCCGAGCTCCTTATAGCAATCAGCCCCAGCATTTT
TRBD1	.	TRBJ1-1	TRBV4-1	CASSQENAGGNTEAFF	TGCGCCAGCAGCCAAGAAAACGCAGGGGGGAACACTGAAGCTTTCTTT
.	.	TRBJ2-7	TRBV5-4	CASSHREAYEQYF	TGTGCCAGCAGCCACAGGGAAGCCTACGAGCAGTACTTC
.	.	TRBJ2-3	TRBV4-3	CASSQDLLTDTQYF	TGCGCCAGCAGCCAAGATCTCCTTACAGATACGCAGTATTTT
TRBD1	.	TRBJ2-7	TRBV7-8	CASSPQTGAIDEQYF	TGTGCCAGCAGCCCCCAGACAGGGGCCATCGACGAGCAGTACTTC
.	.	TRBJ1-2	TRBV5-1	CASSLQGSGYTF	TGCGCCAGCAGCTTACAGGGCTCTGGCTACACCTTC
.	once	TRBJ2-7	TRBV11-3	CASSLGTTYEQYF	TGTGCCAGCAGCTTAGGGACGACCTACGAGCAGTACTTC
TRBD1	once	TRBJ2-3	TRBV9	CASGLTGGPDTQYF	TGTGCCAGCGGGTTGACAGGGGGCCCAGATACGCAGTATTTT
TRBD2	.	TRBJ2-7	TRBV9	CASSEGGVAGTIYEQYF	TGTGCCAGCAGCGAGGGTGGGGTAGCGGGAACGATCTACGAGCAGTACTTC
.	.	TRBJ1-1	TRBV6-1	CASSERLGAGPLNTEAFF	TGTGCCAGCAGTGAAAGGTTGGGGGCAGGCCCGCTGAACACTGAAGCTTTCTTT
TRBD1	.	TRBJ1-1	TRBV10-3	CAIGRYTTGGTEAFF	TGTGCCATCGGGCGATATACCACAGGGGGCACTGAAGCTTTCTTT
.	.	TRBJ1-5	TRBV10-2	CASTQDGLSQPQHF	TGCGCCAGCACCCAAGACGGTTTGTCTCAGCCCCAGCATTTT
.	.	TRBJ1-6	TRBV9	CASSPVGTGGNSPLHF	TGTGCCAGCAGCCCCGTGGGAACAGGAGGGAATTCACCCCTCCACTTT
TRBD1	.	TRBJ2-1	TRBV5-6	CASSRQGYNEQFF	TGTGCCAGCAGCCGACAGGGCTACAATGAGCAGTTCTTC
.	.	TRBJ2-2	TRBV10-3	CAISESELAGELFF	TGTGCCATCAGTGAGTCTGAGTTAGCTGGGGAGCTGTTTTTT
.	.	TRBJ1-1	TRBV7-6	CASSSLPAPMNTEAFF	TGTGCCAGCAGTTCTCTCCCCGCCCCTATGAACACTGAAGCTTTCTTT
.	once	TRBJ2-3	TRBV11-1	CASSLGWGLADTDTQYF	TGTGCCAGCAGCTTAGGGTGGGGGCTAGCGGATACAGATACGCAGTATTTT
TRBD2	.	TRBJ2-2	TRBV13	CASSPSLAANTGELFF	TGTGCCAGCAGCCCCAGCCTAGCGGCGAACACCGGGGAGCTGTTTTTT
.	.	TRBJ2-7	TRBV27	CASSSTGSSYEQYF	TGTGCCAGCAGTTCCACAGGGAGCTCCTACGAGCAGTACTTC
.	.	TRBJ2-7	TRBV5-6	CASSLTTRQASYEQYF	TGTGCCAGCAGCTTAACTACCAGACAGGCCTCCTACGAGCAGTACTTC
.	.	TRBJ1-1	TRBV2	CASSPHLIEAFF	TGTGCCAGCAGTCCCCACCTAATTGAAGCTTTCTTT
.	once	TRBJ2-3	TRBV4-1	CASSQVLPVTDTQYF	TGCGCCAGCAGCCAAGTACTTCCTGTAACAGATACGCAGTATTTT
.	.	TRBJ2-2	TRBV4-3	CASSQDLPGAEANTGELFF	TGCGCCAGCAGCCAAGATCTCCCCGGAGCGGAGGCCAACACCGGGGAGCTGTTTTTT
.	.	TRBJ2-7	TRBV5-6	CASSLGWGEQYF	TGTGCCAGCAGCTTAGGGTGGGGCGAGCAGTACTTC
TRBD1	.	TRBJ2-7	TRBV5-4	CASSYRDRDSYEQYF	TGTGCCAGCAGCTACCGGGACAGAGACTCCTACGAGCAGTACTTC
TRBD1	.	TRBJ2-7	TRBV28	CASSYRGVSYEQYF	TGTGCCAGCAGTTACAGGGGCGTTTCCTACGAGCAGTACTTC